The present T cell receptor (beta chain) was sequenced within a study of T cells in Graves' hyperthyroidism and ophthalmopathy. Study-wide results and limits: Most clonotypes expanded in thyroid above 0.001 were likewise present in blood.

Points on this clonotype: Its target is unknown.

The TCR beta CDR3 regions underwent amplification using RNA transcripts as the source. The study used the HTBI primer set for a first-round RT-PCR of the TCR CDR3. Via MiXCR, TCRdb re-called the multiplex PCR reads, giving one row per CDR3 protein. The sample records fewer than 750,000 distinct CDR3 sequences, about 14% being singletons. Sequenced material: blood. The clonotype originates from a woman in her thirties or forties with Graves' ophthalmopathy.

DNA for the CDR3: TGTGCCAGCAGATCGCGACAGGTCGAGCAGTACTTC. Its translation: CASRSRQVEQYF. The chain recombines TRBV28 with TRBJ2-7, with a tentative D call TRBD1 (6 bases). The CDR3 has 12 amino acids. Germline V CDR1 and CDR2: MDHEN, SYDVKM. Trimming removed 6 bases at V and 6 bases at J, with 12 bases between.